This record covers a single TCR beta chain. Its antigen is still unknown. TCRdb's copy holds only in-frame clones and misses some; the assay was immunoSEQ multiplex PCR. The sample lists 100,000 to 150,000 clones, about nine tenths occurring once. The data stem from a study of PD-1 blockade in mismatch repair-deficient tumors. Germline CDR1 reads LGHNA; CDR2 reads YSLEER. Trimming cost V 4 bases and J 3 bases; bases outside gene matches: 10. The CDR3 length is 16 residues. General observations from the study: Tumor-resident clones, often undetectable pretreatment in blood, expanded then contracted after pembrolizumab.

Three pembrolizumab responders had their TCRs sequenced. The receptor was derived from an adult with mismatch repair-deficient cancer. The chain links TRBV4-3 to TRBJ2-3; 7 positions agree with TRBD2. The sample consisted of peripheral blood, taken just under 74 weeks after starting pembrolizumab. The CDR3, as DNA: TGCGCCAGCAGCCTGTGGAGCCCTAGCGGTACAGATACGCAGTATTTT. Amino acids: CASSLWSPSGTDTQYF.